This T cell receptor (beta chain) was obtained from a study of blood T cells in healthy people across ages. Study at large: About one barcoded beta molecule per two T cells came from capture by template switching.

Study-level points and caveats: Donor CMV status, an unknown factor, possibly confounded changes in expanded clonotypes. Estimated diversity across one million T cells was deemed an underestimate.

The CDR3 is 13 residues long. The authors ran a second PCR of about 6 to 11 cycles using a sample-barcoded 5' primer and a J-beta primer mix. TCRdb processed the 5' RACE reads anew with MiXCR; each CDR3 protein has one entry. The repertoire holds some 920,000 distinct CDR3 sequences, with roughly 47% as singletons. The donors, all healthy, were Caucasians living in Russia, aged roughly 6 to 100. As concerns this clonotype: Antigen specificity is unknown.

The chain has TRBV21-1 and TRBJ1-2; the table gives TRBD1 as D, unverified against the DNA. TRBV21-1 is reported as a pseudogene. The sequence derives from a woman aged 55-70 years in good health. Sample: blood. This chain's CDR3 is CASSKRGSYGYTF. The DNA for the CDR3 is TGTGCCAGCAGCAAACGGGGCAGCTATGGCTACACCTTC.